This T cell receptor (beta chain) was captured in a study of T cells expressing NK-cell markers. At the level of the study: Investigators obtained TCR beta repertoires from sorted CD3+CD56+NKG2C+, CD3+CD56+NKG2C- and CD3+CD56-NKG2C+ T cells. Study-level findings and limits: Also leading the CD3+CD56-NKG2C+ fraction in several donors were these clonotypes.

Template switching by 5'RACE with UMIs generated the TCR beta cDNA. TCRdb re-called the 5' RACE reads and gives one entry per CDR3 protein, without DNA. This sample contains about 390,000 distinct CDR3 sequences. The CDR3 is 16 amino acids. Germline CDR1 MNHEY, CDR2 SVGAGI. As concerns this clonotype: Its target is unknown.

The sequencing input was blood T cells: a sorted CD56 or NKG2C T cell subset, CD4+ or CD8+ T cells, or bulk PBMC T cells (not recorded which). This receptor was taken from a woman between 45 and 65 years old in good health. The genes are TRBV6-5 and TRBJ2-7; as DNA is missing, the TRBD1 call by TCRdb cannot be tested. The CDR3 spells CASRPGTEFSSYEQYF.